This T cell receptor (beta chain) was profiled in a study of T cell responses to AZD1222 COVID-19 vaccine. Measured with immunoSEQ multiplex PCR; TCRdb has only the in-frame clones, and not every one. The sample has 150,000 to 200,000 clones; 90% are singletons. This clone was recorded only once. Trimming cost V 3 bases and J 9 bases, with 14 bases left between them. The CDR3 has 13 residues. The gene calls are TRBV12-3 or TRBV12-4 and TRBJ1-2; D may be TRBD1 (5 bases). The sequence derives from an adult in good health. The sample was peripheral blood, taken on day 0 of AZD1222 vaccination. DNA of the CDR3: TGTGCCAGCAGTTTGGCGGGGCCTGGGAGCTACACCTTC. This encodes CASSLAGPGSYTF.